This TCR beta chain was sequenced for a study of CD8+CD57+ T cells in acquired aplastic anemia. Study-level information: Sorted CD4+ and CD8+ cell DNA averaged 3.2 ug.

Overall study findings and caveats: Patients and controls shared fewer than 30 CD8+ CDR3 sequences.

Germline lookup yields CDR1 SQVTM and CDR2 ANQGSEA. This CDR3 comprises 12 residues. Genomic DNA, the template, was used for profiling of the TCR beta VDJ and CDR3. TCRdb analysed the reads with MiXCR anew, one entry per CDR3 protein. The sample comprises under 350,000 distinct CDR3 sequences, approximately 60% of which are singletons, and under 1.5% rests with the top ten. Patients included in sequencing had previously demonstrated CD8+CD57+ cell expansion by flow cytometry. Diagnosis of severe acquired aplastic anemia applied to all patients. Notes on this clonotype: Its specificity is not known. The junction departs from germline at one end; a sequencing error may be responsible.

This receptor was identified in a human donor with aplastic anemia. Sequencing input: sorted CD4+, CD8+, or CD8+CD57+ T cells (not recorded which) from PBMCs. The V gene is TRBV29-1, the J gene TRBJ1-4; a weak D match, TRBD1 (5 bases). CDR3 loop: CSVAGRDEKLFF. The CDR3, as DNA: TGCAGCGTTGCCGGTAGGGACGAAAAACTATTTTTT.